This T cell receptor beta chain was documented in a study of cytomegalovirus exposure and HLA in healthy donors. General study points: Presence/absence analysis assumed near-uniform sequencing depth across donors. Likely technical artifact: a cluster of highly shared sequence variants.

V was pared by 0 bases and J by 5 bases, with 14 bases between. The CDR3 sequence is 16 residues long. Germline CDR1 reads ENHRY; CDR2 reads SYGVKD. PCR was performed using 60 Vbeta and 13 Jbeta primers. Source study methods: Counted up in a later analysis, unique TCR beta chains came to about 80 million, with about 9.9 million shared. This table comes from immunoSEQ multiplex PCR, and its TCRdb copy is limited to in-frame clones, with some not included. V, J and clone size reflect that table, while D and trimming were determined from the DNA. The sample contains under 200,000 clones, 75% to 85% of which appear only once. In the case of this clone: Its antigen is not known.

J is TRBJ1-5 and V is TRBV10-3; no clear D gene. The material sequenced was PBMCs. The sequence came from a young woman in good health and CMV-seronegative. The CDR3 DNA reads TGTGCCATCAGTGAGTCGTCGGGAGGGCCCTATCAGCCCCAGCATTTT. Its translation: CAISESSGGPYQPQHF.